This T cell receptor (beta chain) was identified in a study of technical replicates of blood from a few donors. Using immunoSEQ multiplex PCR, the repertoire was profiled, and TCRdb retains in-frame clones only, with some absent. Among around 74,000 clones listed, 86% were seen once. Looked up from germline, CDR1 is LGHNA and CDR2 is YSLEER. This CDR3 has 14 residues. With 3 bases removed from V and 6 bases from J, the gap between germline ends came to 14 bases. This TCR was sampled from a human donor in good health. Some clones in this sample may be carry-over from other donors' samples. The chain joins TRBV4-3 to TRBJ1-2; maybe TRBD1 (6 bases). Sequencing was done on a sample of PBMCs. Here the CDR3 reads CASSHAVGGDGYTF. The CDR3 DNA reads as TGCGCCAGCAGCCACGCTGTAGGGGGGGATGGCTACACCTTC.